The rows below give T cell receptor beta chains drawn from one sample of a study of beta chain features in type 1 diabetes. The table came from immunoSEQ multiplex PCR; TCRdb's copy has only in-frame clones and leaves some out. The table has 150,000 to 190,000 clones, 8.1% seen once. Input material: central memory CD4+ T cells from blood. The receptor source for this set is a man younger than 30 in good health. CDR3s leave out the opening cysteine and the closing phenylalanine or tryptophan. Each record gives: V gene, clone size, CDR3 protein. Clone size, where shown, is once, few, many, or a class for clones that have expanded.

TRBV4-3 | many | ASSQSWPQETQY
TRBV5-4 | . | ASSFGLAGGPSTDTQY
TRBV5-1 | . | ASSLSGEGGAF
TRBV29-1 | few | SVEPSTRRDTQY
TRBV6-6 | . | ASSYSRRTKSGEQY
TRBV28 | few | ASSLYTGVNEQY
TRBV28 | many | ASRTSGSYEQY
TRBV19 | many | ASSIAGVGYNEQF
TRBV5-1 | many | ASTMTSGSYEQY
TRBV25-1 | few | ASSEPAGLRPGANVLT
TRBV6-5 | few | ASREGLAASNTQY
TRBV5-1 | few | ASKRAGPDTQY
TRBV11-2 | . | ASRDPLAGGINEQF
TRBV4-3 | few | ASSQVVEGRAGYT
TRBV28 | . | ASSLWPGQGFNQPQH
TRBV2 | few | ASSTSGTYEQY
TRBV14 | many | ASSQFRQGARETQY
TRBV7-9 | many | ASSLETGKYDEQY
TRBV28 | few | ASRMPGLAGVETGELF
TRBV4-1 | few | ASSQEDYFSSTDTQY
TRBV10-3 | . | ATKTGGGTGELF
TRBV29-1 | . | SVERTGGEETQY
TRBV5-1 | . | ASSGRGQGASEY
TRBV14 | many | ASSQDLGADTQY
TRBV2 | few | AGGLTWGTQY
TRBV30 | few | AWSVQTEQF
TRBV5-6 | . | ASSLDRGTEAF
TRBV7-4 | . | ASSLESSPDTEAF
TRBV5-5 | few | ASSWRVGGAGETQY
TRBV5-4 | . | ASSRGQVVDNEKLF
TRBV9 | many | ASSGPGLARDEQF
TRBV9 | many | ASSVVGRGVNTEAF
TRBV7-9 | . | ASIYSLSLSDGYT
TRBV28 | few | ASSTNRDSSPLH
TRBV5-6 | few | ASSFGQTFNYGYT
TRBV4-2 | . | ASSQTDSGAGGTEAF
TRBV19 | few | ASSRDRIFYEQY
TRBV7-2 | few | ASSFTGQGAGEQY